These 5 T cell receptor beta chains originate from one sample sequenced in a study of T-cell reconstitution after alpha-beta-depleted transplantation in children. TCRbeta library preparation incorporated unique molecular identifiers. TCRdb independently ran MiXCR on the PCR reads; one entry per CDR3 protein. The sample has approximately 270,000 distinct CDR3 sequences; 9.9% are singletons. Sequenced material: PBMCs from the stem cell graft donor, taken from the stem cell graft. These receptors were taken from a human donor who donated a stem cell graft to a child with SCID.

The gene calls are TRBV20-1 and TRBJ1-1; 8 bases match TRBD1. The germline V gene has CDR1 DFQATT and CDR2 SNEGSKA (reference sequence). There are 12 residues in the CDR3. V dropped 4 bases and J dropped 6; count of bases not matched to a gene: 4. In DNA form, the CDR3 reads TGCAGTGCTACAGAGACAGGGGCTGAAGCTTTCTTT. Its protein product is CSATETGAEAFF.

The chain couples TRBV7-6 to TRBJ2-5; the D gene could be TRBD1 or TRBD2 (5 bases each). Germline CDR1 and CDR2: SGHVS and FNYEAQ. V lost 1 base and J lost 1, with 10 bases in between. The CDR3 is made up of 15 amino acids. In nucleotides, the CDR3 is TGTGCCAGCAGCTTAGTCGGGGACCGCCAAGAGACCCAGTACTTC. It is translated as CASSLVGDRQETQYF.

The chain links TRBV20-1 to TRBJ1-6; a weak D match, TRBD1 (5 bases). With 3 bases removed from V and 4 bases from J, the gap between germline ends came to 16 bases. Per the germline V gene, CDR1 is DFQATT and CDR2 is SNEGSKA (reference sequence). The CDR3 totals 16 residues. The CDR3, as DNA: TGCAGTGCTAGGGGGGGTTTTCGGAAGTATAATTCACCCCTCCACTTT. Protein sequence: CSARGGFRKYNSPLHF.

This clonotype was recorded many times. The rearrangement joins TRBV12-3 or TRBV12-4 to TRBJ1-6, with D perhaps matching TRBD1 (6 bases). V gave up 5 bases and J gave up 6 bases, with 14 bases separating them. This CDR3 comprises 15 residues. Here the CDR3 DNA reads TGTGCCAGCAGTGAGACAGGCCCTTCTAATTCACCCCTCCACTTT. It translates to CASSETGPSNSPLHF.

This chain uses TRBV7-7 with TRBJ2-7; D is unresolved. With 4 bases removed from V and 2 bases from J, the gap between germline ends came to 18 bases. The V gene's germline CDR1 is SSHAT and CDR2 FNYEAQ (reference sequence). This CDR3 is 16 amino acids long. Here the CDR3 reads CASSSCRRSTPYEQYF. As DNA, the CDR3 is TGTGCCAGCAGCTCGTGTCGTAGGTCAACGCCCTACGAGCAGTACTTC.